The next 17 T cell receptor beta chains were all read from a single sample in a study of T cells in Graves' hyperthyroidism and ophthalmopathy. RNA transcripts served as the template for amplifying TCR beta CDR3 regions. TCR CDR3 regions were first amplified by RT-PCR with HTBI primers. TCRdb re-called the multiplex PCR reads through MiXCR, storing one row per CDR3 protein. The sample yields about 770,000 distinct CDR3 sequences, about 17% seen once. Sequenced: blood. These receptors came from a woman aged 50 to 60 with Graves' hyperthyroidism that later progressed to Graves' ophthalmopathy.

This chain joins TRBV19 and TRBJ1-5; 9 bases align to TRBD1. Germline trimming cut 5 bases from V and 6 bases from J; bases unmatched to any gene: 11. This CDR3 is built from 16 residues. Germline CDR1 is LNHDA and CDR2 is SQIVND (reference sequence). This CDR3 reads CASSSRDRAPSQPQHF. The CDR3 DNA is TGTGCCAGTAGTTCCAGGGACAGGGCACCTAGTCAGCCCCAGCATTTT.

The chain links TRBV9 to TRBJ2-1; 7 bases align to TRBD2. The length of the CDR3 is 12 residues. Germline CDR1 reads SGDLS; CDR2 reads YYNGEE. Trimming at V came to 2 bases and at J to 10 bases, leaving 3 bases not matched to a gene. The CDR3 protein is CASSVGGVEQFF. Here the CDR3 DNA reads TGTGCCAGCAGCGTTGGGGGGGTGGAGCAGTTCTTC.

This clonotype appeared once. The CDR3 spells CASSSLGHNSPLHF. The CDR3 DNA is TGTGCCAGCAGCTCCCTGGGACATAATTCACCCCTCCACTTT. The chain joins TRBV7-9 to TRBJ1-6, with D perhaps matching TRBD1 (5 bases). The V gene's germline CDR1 is SEHNR and CDR2 FQNEAQ (reference sequence). V was trimmed by 4 bases and J by 5 bases, leaving 9 bases between them. The CDR3 loop spans 14 amino acids.

This clonotype was recorded at least ten times. V usage is TRBV3-1 and J usage is TRBJ2-4; no firm D call. Trimming took off 4 bases at V and 8 bases at J, with 15 bases between the two ends. Germline lookup yields CDR1 LGHDT and CDR2 YNNKEL (reference sequence). The CDR3 is 14 residues long. DNA of the CDR3: TGTGCCAGCAGCCCCGGCCTCGACCGATACATTCAGTACTTC. It specifies CASSPGLDRYIQYF.

This clonotype was counted many times. This rearrangement joins TRBV29-1 to TRBJ1-1; D is ambiguous. In germline, CDR1 is SQVTM, CDR2 ANQGSEA. Trimming shortened V by 5 bases and J by 1 base, and 8 bases separated the two germline ends. There are 12 residues in the CDR3. For the CDR3, the DNA is TGCAGCGTTATAGATTCGAACACTGAAGCTTTCTTT. This codes for CSVIDSNTEAFF. The variable domain in full, with the rest retrieved from reference TRBV29-1 and TRBJ1-1, is SAVISQKPSRDICQRGTSLTIQCQVDSQVTMMFWYRQQPGQSLTLIATANQGSEATYESGFVIDKFPISRPNLTFSTLTVSNMSPEDSSIYLCSVIDSNTEAFFGQGTRLTVV.

The chain uses TRBV6-6 and TRBJ2-7, with TRBD1 identical over 9 bases. V lost 2 bases and J lost 6; bases outside the gene matches: 5. CDR3 length equals 14 residues. In germline, CDR1 is MNHNY, CDR2 SVGAGI (reference sequence). CDR3 in DNA: TGTGCCAGCAGTTACACCCGGGACAGGGTCGAGCAGTACTTC. Residues: CASSYTRDRVEQYF.

With respect to this clonotype: This sequence may be a read error, since a much larger clone differs from it by one base. The chain has TRBV20-1 and TRBJ1-2; no firm D call. The CDR3 runs to 14 residues. Between the trimmed V and J ends, which lost 4 bases and 6 bases, there was a span of 18 bases. Germline lookup yields CDR1 DFQATT and CDR2 SNEGSKA (reference sequence). Here the CDR3 reads CSAIFNWERNGYTF. Written as DNA, the CDR3 is TGCAGTGCTATATTTAACTGGGAACGTAATGGCTACACCTTC.

The chain couples TRBV6-1 to TRBJ1-6; possibly TRBD1 for D (5 bases). Deletions cut 5 bases from V and 5 bases from J, with 10 bases between. The CDR3 is 14 residues long. CDR1 and CDR2 from the germline V gene are MNHNS and SASEGT. Here the CDR3 reads CASSLDTNNSPLHF. The CDR3 DNA reads TGTGCCAGCAGTTTGGACACTAATAATTCACCCCTCCACTTT.

The table lists this clonotype with a few counts. The CDR3 region has the DNA TGTGCCAGCAGTTACGACTGGAACACTGAAGCTTTCTTT. Amino acid sequence: CASSYDWNTEAFF. V usage is TRBV6-5 and J usage is TRBJ1-1; D is unresolved. The germline V and J ends were trimmed by 2 bases and 1 base, with 5 bases remaining between them. Germline CDR1 and CDR2: MNHEY and SVGAGI. The CDR3 runs to 13 residues.

This clonotype was seen a few times. V gene TRBV15 combines with J gene TRBJ2-4, with 11 bases identical to TRBD1. Per germline, CDR1 LNHNV and CDR2 YYDKDF (reference sequence). The V segment lost 0 bases and the J segment 9 bases; nucleotides outside the gene matches: 4. The CDR3 contains 15 residues. CDR3 residues: CATSRDRDRGTIQYF. In DNA, the CDR3 is TGTGCCACCAGCAGAGACCGGGACAGGGGGACCATTCAGTACTTC.

The chain is built from TRBV12-3 or TRBV12-4 and TRBJ2-1; possible D gene TRBD1, 6 bases. The CDR3 extends over 16 amino acids. V gave up 4 bases and J gave up 0 bases, with 13 bases separating them. The CDR3 nucleotides read TGTGCCAGCAGTTGGGGAAGGGGGAGCTCCTACAATGAGCAGTTCTTC. It specifies CASSWGRGSSYNEQFF.

In its sample, this clonotype was seen a few times. J is TRBJ2-1 and V is TRBV5-1; a weak D match, TRBD2 (6 bases). This CDR3 region has 15 residues. Trimming removed 3 bases from V and 6 bases from J, with 16 bases in between. Germline values: CDR1 SGHRS, CDR2 YFSETQ. CDR3: CASSSQRGTLNEQFF. The CDR3 DNA reads TGCGCCAGCAGCTCTCAACGGGGGACCCTCAATGAGCAGTTCTTC.

Worth noting for this clonotype: With a much larger clone just one base away, this may be a read error. This CDR3 fails to terminate in the conserved phenylalanine or tryptophan, so it likely reflects a read error. The V gene is TRBV11-2, the J gene TRBJ1-4; D gene unclear. Trimming stripped 4 bases from V and 7 bases from J, with 16 bases between. In germline, CDR1 is SGHAT, CDR2 FQNNGV. The CDR3 length is 15 residues. The DNA of the CDR3 is TGTGCCAGCAGCTCCGCTCTGGGTCTGAGTGAAAAACTGTTTTCT. It specifies CASSSALGLSEKLFS.

This clonotype was observed many times. The rearrangement joins TRBV3-1 to TRBJ1-2; D gene uncertain. The V end lost 0 bases, the J end lost 6 bases, and 8 bases lay between the germline ends. The germline V gene has CDR1 LGHDT and CDR2 YNNKEL (reference sequence). This CDR3 is built from 13 residues. The CDR3, as DNA: TGTGCCAGCAGCCAAGAAGGGTGGGATGGCTACACCTTC. Its translation: CASSQEGWDGYTF.

This clonotype appeared many times. V and J are TRBV3-1 and TRBJ1-5, with no clear D. The CDR3 sequence is 14 residues long. The V gene lost 0 bases and the J gene lost 1 base, with 4 bases spanning the gap. Germline CDR1 and CDR2: LGHDT and YNNKEL (reference sequence). The CDR3 DNA follows: TGTGCCAGCAGCCAAGATGAAAGCAATCAGCCCCAGCATTTT. It codes for CASSQDESNQPQHF.

This clonotype was observed a handful of times. This rearrangement joins TRBV18 to TRBJ1-1; TRBD1 matches at 10 bases. Germline CDR1 reads KGHSH; CDR2 reads LQKENI. Trimming took 4 bases from V and 0 from J; bases not matched to a gene: 8. CDR3 size: 17 residues. The CDR3 loop reads CASSRPWTGGLNTEAFF. CDR3 coding DNA: TGTGCCAGCTCACGACCTTGGACAGGGGGGTTGAACACTGAAGCTTTCTTT.

The rearrangement joins TRBV5-5 to TRBJ1-2, with TRBD1 matching 7 bases. V trimming: 5 bases; J trimming: 0 bases; junction bases outside the gene matches: 7. Germline-derived CDR1 and CDR2 are SGHKS and YYEKEE (reference sequence). The CDR3 is made up of 15 amino acids. The CDR3: CASSREGASNYGYTF. For the CDR3, the DNA is TGTGCCAGCAGTAGAGAGGGGGCCTCTAACTATGGCTACACCTTC. Full variable domain (outside the CDR3, taken from reference TRBV5-5 and TRBJ1-2): DAGVTQSPTHLIKTRGQQVTLRCSPISGHKSVSWYQQVLGQGPQFIFQYYEKEERGRGNFPDRFSARQFPNYSSELNVNALLLGDSALYLCASSREGASNYGYTFGSGTRLTVV.